The rows below give T cell receptor beta chains drawn from one sample of a study of human T cells and chemical hapten exposure. In TCRdb, the RACE reads were re-called with MiXCR into one record per CDR3 protein. Among about 71,000 distinct CDR3 sequences listed, roughly 9.8% were seen once. Sample: whole blood, taken in connection with sensitization to the hapten diphenylcyclopropenone (DPC). These receptors were taken from a woman aged 40-49 years with alopecia areata. Some clones in this sample may be carry-over from other donors' samples. The conserved cysteine and the conserved F or W are not part of the CDR3 here.

v_call cdr3_aa
TRBV5-6 ASSPGGPSGYGKNIQY
TRBV7-6 ASSLWGSYEQY
TRBV28 ASIGPSGHNEQF
TRBV4-1 ASSPRGGRRTTYTQY
TRBV2 AGRTEGNQPQH
TRBV18 ASSPTRTGGNYGYT
TRBV9 ASSVGGAMTPNIQY
TRBV5-1 ASSLVAGGDYGYT
TRBV7-9 ASSSTDGPRNYGYT
TRBV6-2/TRBV6-3 ASSTGAGYT
TRBV6-2/TRBV6-3 ASSYRAGQGQRPYGYT
TRBV5-4 ASSLGSSARGYT
TRBV7-2 ASSRDRLGTGANVLT
TRBV19 ASSNPTGELF
TRBV25-1 ASSGAISGNTIY
TRBV6-2/TRBV6-3 ASRETTGVDSYEQY
TRBV4-3 ASSQVLGADYGYT
TRBV9 ASSVGDLLYYEQY
TRBV6-5 ASRLQGVYNEQF
TRBV19 ASSNNGRTGGHGVRYEQY
TRBV7-6 ASSLGTGPYEQY
TRBV27 ASSLRSSNQPQH
TRBV19 ASSIGQGLGPQH
TRBV7-9 ASSPEGYNSPLH
TRBV7-2 ASRPTGGAKNIQY
TRBV20-1 SAIPEDSSNQPQH
TRBV7-9 ASSATGARTGANVLT
TRBV4-2 ASTTPGGGNYGYT
TRBV6-5 ASSNVGYGYT
TRBV28 ASSFLPNTEAF
TRBV2 ASNRQGDSNQPQH
TRBV11-2 ASSLDRWSESGANVLT
TRBV7-2 ASSFPGNQPQH
TRBV12-5 ASGSGQGVQETQY
TRBV5-1 ASSLAGDGSLSPLH
TRBV19 ASSIDGTGGPETQY
TRBV7-2 ASSLERATYGYT
TRBV11-2 ASSVRTDQPQH
TRBV4-2 ASSQATVPDEQY
TRBV7-9 ASSRDGYEQY
TRBV9 ASSVDGGAWDGYT
TRBV11-1 ASRSSGGTQY
TRBV5-1 ASSLSPVFTDTQY
TRBV11-2 ASRLERSEQY
TRBV15 ATSRAGTGAYEQY
TRBV6-5 ASKRGPNQPQH
TRBV7-9 ASSLGGGSHYGYT
TRBV5-4 ASSPTGEETQY
TRBV28 ASSLRTYEQY
TRBV12-3/TRBV12-4 ASSPTGAGSGYT
TRBV3-1 ASSQVRVAYNEQF